The 2 T cell receptor beta chains in this list originate from one sample, sequenced in a study of human T cells and chemical hapten exposure. Described time point: patch test 3, about 24 weeks after DPC sensitization. Treatment described: therapeutic diphenylcyclopropenone sensitization with weekly scalp DPC. TCRdb independently ran MiXCR on the RACE reads; one entry per CDR3 protein. The sample includes around 110,000 distinct CDR3 sequences, roughly 10% seen only once; the top ten take over 2%. Specimen: whole blood, collected in connection with sensitization to the hapten diphenylcyclopropenone (DPC). The receptors here all came from a woman between 45 and 60 years old with alopecia areata. Some clones in this sample may be carry-over from other donors' samples.

This clonotype was picked up a small number of times. This chain joins TRBV20-1 and TRBJ2-1, with D possibly being TRBD1 or TRBD2 (5 bases each). The V gene lost 5 bases and the J gene lost 5 bases, with 19 bases spanning the gap. The CDR3 covers 15 residues. CDR1 DFQATT and CDR2 SNEGSKA come from the germline V gene (reference sequence). The CDR3 reads CSALGDGGPNNEQFF. The CDR3 DNA sequence: TGCAGTGCTTTGGGGGACGGTGGTCCCAACAATGAGCAGTTCTTC.

The gene calls are TRBV7-9 and TRBJ1-2, with D maybe TRBD1 (6 bases). CDR3 size: 15 residues. The germline gives CDR1 SEHNR, CDR2 FQNEAQ (reference sequence). V lost 5 bases to trimming and J lost 5 bases, with 18 bases between them. The CDR3 DNA sequence: TGTGCCAGCAGCCCATCCGACGGGGGGGCATATGGCTACACCTTC. Its protein is CASSPSDGGAYGYTF.